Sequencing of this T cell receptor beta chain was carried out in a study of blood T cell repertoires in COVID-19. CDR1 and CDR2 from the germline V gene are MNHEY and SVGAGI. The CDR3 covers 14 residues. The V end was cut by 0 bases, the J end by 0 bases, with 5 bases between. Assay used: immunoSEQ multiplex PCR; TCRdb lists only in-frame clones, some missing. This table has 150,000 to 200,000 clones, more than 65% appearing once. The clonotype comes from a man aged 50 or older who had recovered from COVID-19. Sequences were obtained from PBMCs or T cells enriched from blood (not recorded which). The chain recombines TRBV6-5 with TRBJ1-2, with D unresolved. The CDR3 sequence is CASSYSLANYGYTF. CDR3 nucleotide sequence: TGTGCCAGCAGTTACTCGCTAGCTAACTATGGCTACACCTTC.